This paragraph reports one T cell receptor (beta chain). What it binds is not known. Produced via immunoSEQ multiplex PCR; TCRdb's table is partial and in-frame only. Seen here are around 500,000 clones, roughly 77% observed once, and the top ten hold approximately 13%. These data belong to a study of shared clonotypes between healthy human individuals. Study-level results: Represented diversity, genetic and exposure-history alike, was limited by few donors.

This TCR was recovered from a woman aged 40-49 years in good health. Some clones in this sample may be carry-over from other donors' samples. Specimen: PBMCs.

This CDR3 is CASSLNRDEAFF. The CDR3, as DNA: TGTGCCAGCAGTCTCAACAGGGACGAAGCTTTCTTT. The chain is built from TRBV6-5 and TRBJ1-1; possible D gene TRBD1, 6 bases. The CDR3 totals 12 residues. The V end lost 5 bases, the J end lost 8 bases, and 12 bases lay between the germline ends. The V gene's germline CDR1 is MNHEY and CDR2 SVGAGI.